This is a list of T cell receptor beta chains from one sample in a study of spatial heterogeneity in lung cancer. TCRdb ran MiXCR on the 5' RACE reads and lists one entry per CDR3 protein. The sample shows some 21,000 distinct CDR3 sequences, roughly 4.5% of them seen only once. Sequencing was performed on PBMCs, taken at surgery. The receptors stem from a male donor with early-stage non-small cell lung cancer. Both conserved end residues are part of each CDR3. The D gene is left open where the match is weak. Clone size is not always given. Where it is, it says once, few, many or a class for expanded clones.

>TRBD2|NA|TRBJ2-1|TRBV6-2/TRBV6-3
CASSPPRGGGNEQFF
TGTGCCAGCAGTCCCCCTCGCGGGGGGGGCAATGAGCAGTTCTTC
>NA|few|TRBJ2-6|TRBV15
CATSRVYKNSGANVLTF
TGTGCCACCAGCAGAGTATACAAAAACTCTGGGGCCAACGTCCTGACTTTC
>NA|few|TRBJ2-3|TRBV12-5
CASGLGQTLTDTQYF
TGTGCTAGTGGTTTGGGACAGACACTCACAGATACGCAGTATTTT
>NA|few|TRBJ2-1|TRBV7-7
CASSLAGTADNEQFF
TGTGCTAGCAGCTTAGCGGGGACAGCCGACAATGAGCAGTTCTTC
>NA|many|TRBJ2-3|TRBV5-4
CASSLIGADTQYF
TGTGCCAGCAGCTTGATCGGGGCAGATACGCAGTATTTT
>NA|few|TRBJ2-7|TRBV9
CASSPGAAPYEQYF
TGTGCCAGCAGCCCCGGGGCAGCTCCCTACGAGCAGTACTTC
>NA|many|TRBJ2-3|TRBV20-1
CSARDIWGNTDTQYF
TGCAGTGCTAGAGATATCTGGGGAAACACAGATACGCAGTATTTT
>NA|NA|TRBJ1-1|TRBV7-2
CASSLARQMNTEAFF
TGTGCCAGCAGCTTAGCGAGGCAGATGAACACTGAAGCTTTCTTT
>TRBD1|many|TRBJ1-1|TRBV4-1
CASSQPGTVLDTEAFF
TGCGCCAGCAGCCAGCCCGGGACAGTTCTCGACACTGAAGCTTTCTTT
>TRBD1|few|TRBJ1-6|TRBV27
CASGRDRGNSPLHF
TGTGCCAGCGGAAGAGACAGGGGCAATTCACCCCTCCACTTT
>NA|medium-sized|TRBJ1-1|TRBV27
CASSSGLGTEAFF
TGTGCCAGCAGTTCTGGGTTGGGCACTGAAGCTTTCTTT
>NA|many|TRBJ2-5|TRBV29-1
CSVEHSGPSGGAQYF
TGCAGCGTTGAACACTCAGGGCCCTCTGGTGGGGCCCAGTACTTC
>NA|medium-sized|TRBJ1-5|TRBV7-2
CASSPQGQPQHF
TGTGCCAGCAGCCCCCAGGGTCAGCCCCAGCATTTT
>TRBD1|NA|TRBJ1-2|TRBV7-2
CASRGQIYFYGYTF
TGTGCCAGCAGGGGACAGATCTACTTCTATGGCTACACCTTC
>NA|many|TRBJ2-7|TRBV14
CASSQGGRSPYEQYF
TGTGCCAGCAGCCAAGGGGGCAGATCTCCCTACGAGCAGTACTTC
>NA|many|TRBJ2-5|TRBV28
CASSLGFRETQYF
TGTGCCAGCAGTTTAGGGTTTAGGGAGACCCAGTACTTC
>TRBD2|medium-sized|TRBJ2-1|TRBV20-1
CSARDPGRAGNEQFF
TGCAGTGCTAGAGACCCCGGGAGGGCCGGTAATGAGCAGTTCTTC
>NA|many|TRBJ1-5|TRBV6-5
CASSYSFDGGDQPQHF
TGTGCCAGCAGTTACTCGTTCGACGGGGGCGATCAGCCCCAGCATTTT
>NA|many|TRBJ2-2|TRBV7-6
CASSPTGLTVTGELFF
TGTGCCAGCAGCCCGACGGGACTTACGGTCACCGGGGAGCTGTTTTTT
>NA|many|TRBJ2-7|TRBV20-1
CSACKFGGGLTPLIYEQYF
TGCAGTGCCTGCAAATTCGGAGGGGGGTTAACGCCCCTTATCTACGAGCAGTACTTC
>NA|NA|TRBJ2-1|TRBV5-1
CASSLSRSSYNEQFF
TGCGCCAGCAGCTTGTCTCGGAGCTCCTACAATGAGCAGTTCTTC
>NA|many|TRBJ2-4|TRBV27
CASSPSGGGKNIQYF
TGTGCCAGCAGTCCCTCAGGCGGCGGGAAAAACATTCAGTACTTC
>TRBD2|many|TRBJ2-7|TRBV27
CASGRERLREQYF
TGTGCCAGTGGGCGGGAGAGGCTCCGCGAGCAGTACTTC
>TRBD1|many|TRBJ2-7|TRBV29-1
CSVVQDRGSYEQYF
TGCAGCGTTGTTCAGGACAGGGGCTCCTACGAGCAGTACTTC
>NA|many|TRBJ1-1|TRBV7-9
CASSPGGGYEAFF
TGTGCCAGCAGCCCTGGGGGAGGGTATGAAGCTTTCTTT
>NA|once|TRBJ2-5|TRBV6-1
CATKREETQYF
TGTGCCACCAAAAGGGAAGAGACCCAGTACTTC
>NA|many|TRBJ2-2|TRBV7-2
CASSSTPGSPGELFF
TGTGCCAGCAGCTCAACCCCAGGTTCACCCGGGGAGCTGTTTTTT
>TRBD1|medium-sized|TRBJ2-7|TRBV28
CAIRSQGALGQYF
TGTGCCATCCGGTCTCAGGGGGCCCTCGGGCAGTACTTC
>NA|many|TRBJ2-2|TRBV7-3
CASSRTQNTGELFF
TGTGCCAGCAGCCGGACGCAAAACACCGGGGAGCTGTTTTTT
>NA|many|TRBJ1-5|TRBV2
CASLQRRGTLSNQPQHF
TGTGCCAGCCTCCAGCGGCGGGGGACCCTTAGCAATCAGCCCCAGCATTTT
>NA|NA|TRBJ2-2|TRBV6-2/TRBV6-3
CASRTQGTGELFF
TGTGCCAGCAGGACACAGGGAACCGGGGAGCTGTTTTTT
>NA|many|TRBJ1-2|TRBV7-9
CASGRTAPAGYTF
TGTGCCAGCGGGCGGACAGCCCCCGCGGGCTACACCTTC
>TRBD2|many|TRBJ2-5|TRBV5-1
CASAIWTSRETQYF
TGCGCCAGCGCTATCTGGACTAGTCGTGAGACCCAGTACTTC
>TRBD2|many|TRBJ2-1|TRBV7-6
CASSLGIAGGLNEQFF
TGTGCCAGCAGCTTAGGCATAGCGGGAGGGCTGAATGAGCAGTTCTTC
>NA|many|TRBJ1-1|TRBV12-3/TRBV12-4
CASINGRMGPEAFF
TGTGCCAGCATCAATGGCAGGATGGGTCCTGAAGCTTTCTTT
>NA|many|TRBJ2-1|TRBV15
CATSRDRVTYNEQFF
TGTGCCACCAGCAGAGATCGGGTTACTTACAATGAGCAGTTCTTC
>NA|few|TRBJ1-2|TRBV18
CASSRTNYGYTF
TGTGCCAGCTCACGAACCAACTATGGCTACACCTTC
>TRBD1|many|TRBJ2-7|TRBV7-6
CASSVRDRDTYEQYF
TGTGCCAGCAGCGTCCGGGACAGGGACACCTACGAGCAGTACTTC
>TRBD1|NA|TRBJ2-5|TRBV6-2/TRBV6-3
CASMDRVETQYF
TGTGCCAGCATGGACAGGGTGGAGACCCAGTACTTC
>TRBD1|many|TRBJ1-5|TRBV6-1
CASREDREFNQPQHF
TGTGCCAGCAGGGAAGACAGGGAGTTCAATCAGCCCCAGCATTTT
>NA|NA|TRBJ2-7|TRBV5-6
CASSLTGQSSYEQYF
TGTGCCAGCAGCTTGACCGGACAGAGCTCCTACGAGCAGTACTTC
>NA|many|TRBJ2-1|TRBV7-9
CASSLGLTSYNEQFF
TGTGCCAGCAGCTTAGGGTTAACCTCCTACAATGAGCAGTTCTTC
>TRBD1|many|TRBJ2-7|TRBV27
CASSSPRGTGGRNEQYF
TGTGCCAGCAGTTCCCCTCGCGGGACAGGGGGCAGAAACGAGCAGTACTTC
>NA|NA|TRBJ2-7|TRBV7-2
CASAGAYEQYF
TGTGCCAGCGCAGGGGCTTACGAGCAGTACTTC
>NA|medium-sized|TRBJ2-3|TRBV29-1
CSVERADTQYF
TGCAGCGTTGAACGGGCTGATACGCAGTATTTT
>TRBD2|few|TRBJ2-7|TRBV12-3/TRBV12-4
CASSPSGGYEQYF
TGTGCCAGCAGTCCTAGCGGGGGCTACGAGCAGTACTTC
>TRBD1|many|TRBJ2-7|TRBV28
CASTRDRHEQYF
TGTGCCAGCACCAGGGACAGACACGAGCAGTACTTC
>NA|many|TRBJ1-1|TRBV6-6
CASRARYGLTTEAFF
TGTGCCAGCAGGGCTCGCTACGGGCTTACCACTGAAGCTTTCTTT
>TRBD2|few|TRBJ2-3|TRBV20-1
CSARDSTPPRSGGYGDTQYF
TGCAGTGCTAGAGATAGCACCCCCCCTCGGAGCGGGGGGTATGGAGATACGCAGTATTTT
>NA|many|TRBJ2-1|TRBV20-1
CSATTRETLSGEQFF
TGCAGTGCCACAACTAGGGAAACGCTCAGTGGTGAGCAGTTCTTC
>NA|many|TRBJ2-7|TRBV7-9
CASSLREYEQYF
TGTGCCAGCAGCTTACGGGAGTACGAGCAGTACTTC
>NA|many|TRBJ1-6|TRBV27
CASSLSSNSPLHF
TGTGCCAGCAGTTTATCCTCTAATTCACCCCTCCACTTT
>NA|many|TRBJ2-1|TRBV18
CASSLTGDQGGNEQFF
TGTGCCAGCTCCCTCACAGGGGACCAGGGGGGAAATGAGCAGTTCTTC